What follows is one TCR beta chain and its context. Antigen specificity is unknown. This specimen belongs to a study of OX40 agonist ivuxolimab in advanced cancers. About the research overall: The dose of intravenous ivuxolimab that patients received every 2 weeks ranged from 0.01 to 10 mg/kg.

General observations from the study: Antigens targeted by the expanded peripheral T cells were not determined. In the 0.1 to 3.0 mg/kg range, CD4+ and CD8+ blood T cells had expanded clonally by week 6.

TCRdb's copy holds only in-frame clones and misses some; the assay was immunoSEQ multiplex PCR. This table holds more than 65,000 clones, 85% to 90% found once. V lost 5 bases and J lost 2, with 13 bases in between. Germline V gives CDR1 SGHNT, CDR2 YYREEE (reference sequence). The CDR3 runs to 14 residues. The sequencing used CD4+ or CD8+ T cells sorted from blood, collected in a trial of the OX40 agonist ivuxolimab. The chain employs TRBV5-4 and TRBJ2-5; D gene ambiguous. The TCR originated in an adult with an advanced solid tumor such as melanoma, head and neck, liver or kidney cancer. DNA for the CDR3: TGTGCCAGCAGTTTTGGGTCTACTCAAGAGACCCAGTACTTC. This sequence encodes CASSFGSTQETQYF.